The 16 T cell receptor beta chains given below trace back to one sample, sequenced in a study of technical replicates of blood from several donors. Assay: immunoSEQ multiplex PCR; the TCRdb copy retains only in-frame clones and omits some. The sample yields 70,000 to 95,000 clones, around 96% seen once. Sequencing was performed on T cells isolated from PBMCs. The source is a human donor in good health.

J is TRBJ1-1 and V is TRBV7-8, with 8 bases matching TRBD1. Germline assignment: CDR1 SGHVS and CDR2 FQNEAQ. V shed 3 bases, J shed 3 bases, and the junction held 9 bases outside the gene matches. The CDR3 spans 16 residues. CDR3 DNA: TGTGCCAGCAGCTTGGGACAGGCGGCCGGCTACACTGAAGCTTTCTTT. Translation gives CASSLGQAAGYTEAFF.

The V call is TRBV15, the J call TRBJ2-2; D remains ambiguous. The CDR3 has 13 residues. The V gene's germline CDR1 is LNHNV and CDR2 YYDKDF (reference sequence). Trimming left V 5 bases short and J 6 bases short, with 10 bases between. CDR3 DNA sequence: TGTGCCACCAGCCTACTACCGGCCGGGGAGCTGTTTTTT. Translating it yields CATSLLPAGELFF.

This clone appeared once. The CDR3 is CASSMRRGIGNTIYF. In DNA form, the CDR3 reads TGTGCCAGTAGTATGCGAAGGGGGATTGGAAACACCATATATTTT. The chain is built from TRBV19 and TRBJ1-3; tentatively, D is TRBD1 (6 bases). Looked up from germline, CDR1 is LNHDA and CDR2 is SQIVND (reference sequence). CDR3 size: 15 residues. V was clipped by 3 bases and J by 3 bases, with 12 bases between them.

This chain links TRBV7-6 with TRBJ2-3, with TRBD2 matching 9 bases. The CDR3 has 16 amino acids. Germline V CDR1 and CDR2: SGHVS, FNYEAQ. V lost 5 bases to trimming and J lost 2 bases; unmatched junction nucleotides: 8. The CDR3 DNA follows: TGTGCCAGCAGCCAGTTTAGCGGGGGAAACACAGATACGCAGTATTTT. It translates to CASSQFSGGNTDTQYF.

This rearrangement joins TRBV13 to TRBJ2-1; a possible D gene is TRBD2 (5 bases). V lost 2 bases to trimming and J lost 4 bases, with 15 bases between them. CDR1 and CDR2 from the germline V gene are PRHDT and FYEKMQ (reference sequence). The CDR3 contains 16 residues. The CDR3 sequence: CASSLWEWAAYNEQFF. The DNA of the CDR3 is TGTGCCAGCAGCTTATGGGAGTGGGCAGCATACAATGAGCAGTTCTTC.

This chain connects TRBV28 to TRBJ2-2; no clear D gene. The CDR3 length is 14 residues. CDR1 and CDR2 from the germline V gene are MDHEN and SYDVKM. Between the trimmed V and J ends, which lost 4 bases and 6 bases, there was a span of 12 bases. In DNA form, the CDR3 reads TGTGCCAGCAGTTCACACCAGGTTCCCGGGGAGCTGTTTTTT. Translated: CASSSHQVPGELFF. Using reference TRBV28 and TRBJ2-2 for the parts outside the CDR3, the full variable domain is DVKVTQSSRYLVKRTGEKVFLECVQDMDHENMFWYRQDPGLGLRLIYFSYDVKMKEKGDIPEGYSVSREKKERFSLILESASTNQTSMYLCASSSHQVPGELFFGEGSRLTVL.

This clone was seen a single time. This chain uses TRBV20-1 with TRBJ1-2; possibly TRBD1 for D (5 bases). This CDR3 spans 11 amino acids. V was clipped by 7 bases and J by 2 bases, with 8 bases between them. Looked up from germline, CDR1 is DFQATT and CDR2 is SNEGSKA (reference sequence). The CDR3 DNA sequence: TGCAGTGTCCGGGGGAACTATGGCTACACCTTC. Protein sequence: CSVRGNYGYTF.

This clone was seen once. This chain links TRBV7-6 with TRBJ2-7; TRBD2 aligns across 7 bases. The CDR3 spans 14 residues. Trimming took 4 bases from V and 3 from J; bases not matched to a gene: 6. Germline V lookup: CDR1 SGHVS, CDR2 FNYEAQ. The CDR3 DNA sequence: TGTGCCAGCAGCTACATAGCGGGTAGCTACGAGCAGTACTTC. This translates into CASSYIAGSYEQYF.

V is TRBV19 and J is TRBJ1-5; 7 nucleotides line up with TRBD1. With V trimmed by 3 bases and J by 7 bases, 3 bases remained unmatched. This CDR3 comprises 13 residues. Germline loops: CDR1 LNHDA, CDR2 SQIVND (reference sequence). CDR3 protein: CASSMNRGQPQHF. In DNA form, the CDR3 reads TGTGCCAGTAGTATGAACAGGGGCCAGCCCCAGCATTTT.

This clone was detected only once. This chain links TRBV4-1 with TRBJ1-5; TRBD1 might be the D (6 bases). With 1 base removed from V and 3 bases from J, the gap between germline ends came to 28 bases. The germline CDR1 and CDR2 sequences are MGHRA and YSYEKL. The CDR3 extends over 21 amino acids. The CDR3 here is CASSQGVILGGRGDHNQPQHF. DNA for the CDR3: TGCGCCAGCAGCCAAGGAGTAATTTTGGGGGGGCGTGGGGATCACAATCAGCCCCAGCATTTT.

The chain couples TRBV12-5 to TRBJ2-5; 10 bases map to TRBD2. V shed 2 bases, J shed 0 bases, and the junction held 18 bases outside the gene matches. Germline assignment: CDR1 LGHNT and CDR2 FRNRAP. This CDR3 has 21 residues. The CDR3 coding sequence is TGTGCTAGTGGTTTGTATGTCGGGGGTGTGTCTAGCGGGAGAAACCAAGAGACCCAGTACTTC. It yields the protein CASGLYVGGVSSGRNQETQYF.

J is TRBJ1-3 and V is TRBV13; D not certain. Germline V lookup: CDR1 PRHDT, CDR2 FYEKMQ (reference sequence). The CDR3 is made up of 12 amino acids. Trimming shortened V by 4 bases and J by 7 bases, and 8 bases separated the two germline ends. CDR3 residues: CASSSPPNTIYF. CDR3 sequence (DNA): TGTGCCAGCAGCTCCCCTCCCAACACCATATATTTT.

J is TRBJ1-2 and V is TRBV29-1; 9 bases agree with TRBD1. The CDR3 length is 14 residues. After removal of 4 bases from V and 7 bases from J, the junction contained 10 bases not matched to a gene. Germline lookup yields CDR1 SQVTM and CDR2 ANQGSEA. The CDR3 DNA sequence: TGCAGCGTTGTTATGGGACAGGGTCTAACTGGCTACACCTTC. Its translation: CSVVMGQGLTGYTF.

This clone was seen only once. V usage is TRBV4-1 and J usage is TRBJ2-7; D might be TRBD1 (6 bases). This CDR3 has 15 amino acids. Deletions cut 0 bases from V and 3 bases from J, with 12 bases between. The V gene's germline CDR1 is MGHRA and CDR2 YSYEKL. CDR3: CASSQDQGILYEQYF. The CDR3 DNA reads as TGCGCCAGCAGCCAAGATCAGGGGATTCTCTACGAGCAGTACTTC.

The V and J genes are TRBV10-2 and TRBJ1-1; D is unresolved. The V and J ends lost 2 bases and 1 base respectively, with 8 bases between them. The V gene's germline CDR1 is WSHSY and CDR2 SAAADI. The CDR3 runs to 14 residues. This CDR3 is CASSEVAGNTEAFF. The CDR3 DNA reads as TGCGCCAGCAGTGAGGTGGCGGGGAACACTGAAGCTTTCTTT.

This chain joins TRBV18 and TRBJ1-2; 7 bases are shared with TRBD1. CDR3 size: 15 residues. Trimming cost V 1 base and J 5 bases; bases outside gene matches: 7. Germline CDR1 is KGHSH and CDR2 is LQKENI. The CDR3 DNA sequence: TGTGCCAGCTCACCACGCACAGGGGCCGTATATGGCTACACCTTC. Amino acid sequence: CASSPRTGAVYGYTF. Supplemented by reference TRBV18 and TRBJ1-2, the full variable domain reads NAGVMQNPRHLVRRRGQEARLRCSPMKGHSHVYWYRQLPEEGLKFMVYLQKENIIDESGMPKERFSAEFPKEGPSILRIQQVVRGDSAAYFCASSPRTGAVYGYTFGSGTRLTVV.